The T cell receptor beta chain described here comes from a study of T cells in Graves' hyperthyroidism and ophthalmopathy (dated by TCRdb to the late 2010s). For context, the study as a whole: Peripheral blood was collected at initial diagnosis, before any treatment. To identify distinguishing TCR V-J signatures, a discovery cohort of some 100 patients was used, comprising 40 to 45 with Graves' ophthalmopathy and around 60 with stable Graves' hyperthyroidism. Prospective prediction of ophthalmopathy was tested in an independent validation cohort of some 19 hyperthyroidism patients and some 17 patients who later progressed to ophthalmopathy. The 95 to 100 discovery patients were randomly divided into training and test sets at a 7:3 ratio. In addition, the study compared T-cell repertoires in thyroid tissue and in blood from five to seven Graves' hyperthyroidism patients. Once sampling was done, hyperthyroidism patients were given methimazole at a starting dose of 30 mg daily, whereas ophthalmopathy patients were given high-dose intravenous methylprednisolone. According to the paper, TCR Vbeta CDR3 sequencing was carried out on 120 to 150 peripheral blood samples, which came from approximately 43 ophthalmopathy, some 73 hyperthyroidism and about 17 progressor patients. Paper-wide results and their limitations: Most expanded thyroid clonotypes (frequency above 0.001) were also detected in blood, a finding suggesting that blood repertoires may reflect thyroid immune responses. Sample size was not statistically predetermined, and investigators were not blinded to group allocation. In cross-validation, a model built on a 13 V-J signature told ophthalmopathy apart from stable hyperthyroidism with approximately 90% sensitivity and roughly 82% specificity, and in testing the same model reached 80%/75%. In validation, the model predicted progression to ophthalmopathy a median of about 5.9 months before onset, with about 64% sensitivity and just under 75% specificity.

This clonotype has a count of ten or more. No cognate antigen has been identified for it. No base quality values were provided; no much bigger clone lies one nucleotide off. The TCR beta CDR3 regions were amplified from RNA transcripts. The first round of RT-PCR for the TCR CDR3 was performed with the HTBI primer set and the Qiagen OneStep RT-PCR kit. Libraries were constructed in a second round of multiplex PCR, after which size selection and purification were carried out. Paired-end sequencing of the libraries was performed with 100 bp reads on an Illumina HiSeq2000. As for how the authors treated the data: SOAPnuke was used to process the raw data, removing reads that contained adapters or uncalled bases, had a mean Phred below 15, or lacked an exact match to the constant primer or identifier. High-quality paired reads were merged with COPE v1.2.5, and unique nucleotide sequences were defined as clonotypes. MiTCR v1.1 was used to align clonotypes to the IMGT TRBV, TRBD and TRBJ reference segments. The analysis was restricted to V-J combinations with a frequency above 0.0001, which together covered 98% to 99.2% of the repertoires. The TCS score was defined as F50 (clonal expansion) divided by E x V (chaos), with BLOSUM62-based TCRdist calculated between CDR3 peptides within each V-J. Welch's t-statistics and random forest reduced 514 V-J features to 13, which were used in a naive Bayes classifier (R e1071). TCRdb itself trimmed the public reads at Q25 with fastp, ran MiXCR and retained productive beta chains. Identical CDR3 protein sequences are pooled into one entry, listed with their most common genes and DNA. None of the V and J calls come from the authors' own analysis; TCRdb made them. Recorded for this sample are 360,000 or so distinct CDR3 sequences; about 19% of them occurred a single time. About 4% of the sample is held by the ten biggest clonotypes.

Counted from cysteine to phenylalanine, this CDR3 has 14 amino acids. Kept here is only the CDR3 DNA, which spans 42 bases and is read in frame from base 1. V lost 6 bases and J lost 0 bases; the stretch between them is 11 bases long. CDR1 MNHNS and CDR2 SASEGT were looked up in the germline V gene. Graves' hyperthyroidism was defined as stable when no progression to ophthalmopathy occurred over 18 months of follow-up. Hyperthyroidism patients were aged 18 to 65 years and newly diagnosed, with disease duration of less than 2 months. Patients with uncontrolled infections, other autoimmune diseases, pregnancy or lactation were excluded. Diagnoses were based on clinical symptoms, serum thyroxine and TRAb, thyroid ultrasound and orbital computed tomography. PBMCs were separated from roughly 10 ml of fresh peripheral blood using Ficoll-Paque density gradient centrifugation. Total RNA was extracted using Trizol reagent, and RNA quality was assessed on an Agilent 2100 Bioanalyzer.

Sequencing was done on a sample of blood. The receptor was isolated from a woman aged 18-29 years with Graves' hyperthyroidism. This sequence uses TRBV6-1 and TRBJ1-1; D gene: possibly TRBD1, on 6 matching bases. This receptor has the CDR3 CASRRTDLNTEAFF. The bases read TGTGCCAGCAGGAGGACAGACTTGAACACTGAAGCTTTCTTT.